This T cell receptor (beta chain) was observed in a study of PD-1 blockade in classical Hodgkin lymphoma. About the research overall: Administration of nivolumab to patients was at 3 mg/kg intravenously every 2 weeks. Overall study findings and caveats: CD4+ TCR diversity, unlike CD8+, rose significantly by C4D1.

The patients all showed relapse after autologous stem cell transplantation, while their brentuximab vedotin exposure varied. Of note for this clone: Its antigen remains unidentified.

The CDR3 spans 15 residues. In germline, CDR1 is SGHTA, CDR2 FQGNSA. The V end was cut by 5 bases, the J end by 3 bases, with 14 bases between. Using immunoSEQ multiplex PCR, the repertoire was profiled, and TCRdb retains in-frame clones only, with some absent. Counted here are approximately 26,000 clones, around 80% occurring once; the ten biggest clones make up roughly 7.3%. The source is a human donor with classical Hodgkin lymphoma. The chain carries TRBV7-2 and TRBJ2-1, with D perhaps TRBD2 (6 bases). The material was peripheral blood mononuclear cells (PBMCs), obtained before the second cycle of nivolumab. CDR3: CASSLRAGFYNEQFF. CDR3 nucleotide sequence: TGTGCCAGCAGCCTAAGGGCGGGATTCTACAATGAGCAGTTCTTC.